The 28 T cell receptor beta chains in this list originate from one sample, sequenced in a study of blood T cell repertoires in COVID-19 (dated by TCRdb to 2018 to 2021). The library was obtained by the immunoSEQ multiplex PCR assay. What TCRdb holds here is the immuneACCESS table cut down to in-frame rearrangements. Part of the clones is not present; checked against another copy, under half of the missing clones reflect an unresolved V gene, and the others are unexplained. The sample contains fewer than 200,000 clones, 80% to 90% of them found a single time. Over 3.5% of the sample goes to the ten largest clones. Material for sequencing was peripheral blood. These receptors were taken from a woman in her sixties who had recovered from COVID-19.

The sample holds one count of this clone. V usage is TRBV6-6 and J usage is TRBJ1-1; D not certain. The CDR3 covers 14 residues. Trimming left V 2 bases short and J 5 bases short, with 12 bases between. CDR1 is MNHNY and CDR2 is SVGAGI in the germline V gene (reference sequence). In DNA, the CDR3 is TGTGCCAGCAGTTACCCAGAGGGTAGGACTGAAGCTTTCTTT. It codes for CASSYPEGRTEAFF.

CDR3 nucleotide sequence: TGTGCCAGCAGCTTGGACAGCTCTGGGGCCAACGTCCTGACTTTC. Protein sequence: CASSLDSSGANVLTF. The genes are TRBV5-5 and TRBJ2-6; the D is unclear. Trimming took off 0 bases at V and 0 bases at J, with 4 bases between the two ends. The CDR3 has 15 amino acids. The germline CDR1 and CDR2 sequences are SGHKS and YYEKEE (reference sequence).

This sequence joins TRBV27 and TRBJ2-6, with TRBD2 as a possible D gene (6 bases). The CDR3 is 16 residues long. In germline, CDR1 is MNHEY, CDR2 SMNVEV (reference sequence). V lost 6 bases, J lost 0 bases, and 12 bases lay in between. The CDR3 is CASRGGSSSGANVLTF. DNA of the CDR3: TGTGCCAGCAGGGGGGGATCAAGCTCTGGGGCCAACGTCCTGACTTTC.

The genes are TRBV27 and TRBJ2-3, with 7 bases that match TRBD1. Germline loops: CDR1 MNHEY, CDR2 SMNVEV (reference sequence). The ends lost 2 bases at V and 4 bases at J; junction bases unmatched: 3. The CDR3 has 14 residues. CDR3 loop: CASSLGQGADTQYF. DNA for the CDR3: TGTGCCAGCAGTTTAGGGCAGGGGGCAGATACGCAGTATTTT.

The chain couples TRBV4-3 to TRBJ2-7; D is unclear. CDR1 is LGHNA and CDR2 is YSLEER in the germline V gene. There are 16 residues in the CDR3. V was clipped by 0 bases and J by 2 bases, with 14 bases between them. This CDR3 is CASSQDPDPAAYEQYF. The CDR3 nucleotides read TGCGCCAGCAGCCAAGATCCAGACCCGGCGGCCTACGAGCAGTACTTC.

This rearrangement joins TRBV6-1 to TRBJ2-1; D gene ambiguous. Germline CDR1 reads MNHNS; CDR2 reads SASEGT. V was shortened by 2 bases and J by 0 bases, with 8 bases between the two germline ends. This CDR3 comprises 15 residues. The CDR3 DNA is TGTGCCAGCAGTGAACGGTATAGCTCCTACAATGAGCAGTTCTTC. This encodes CASSERYSSYNEQFF.

The chain has TRBV7-2 and TRBJ2-1; 8 bases match TRBD1. The CDR3 is 15 residues long. Germline V CDR1 and CDR2: SGHTA, FQGNSA. Losses at the gene ends were 1 base for V and 4 bases for J; bases not matched to a gene: 3. The CDR3, as DNA: TGTGCCAGCAGCTTAGACAGGGGGTATTACAATGAGCAGTTCTTC. Translated, it gives CASSLDRGYYNEQFF.

This rearrangement joins TRBV7-8 to TRBJ2-7; weak D call: TRBD1 (6 bases). The CDR3 is 11 amino acids. Trimming stripped 5 bases from V and 12 bases from J, with 14 bases between. CDR1 is SGHVS, CDR2 FQNEAQ, per germline. The CDR3 DNA sequence: TGTGCCAGCAGCGCCGGGACAACAGGGTACTTC. This sequence encodes CASSAGTTGYF.

The count of this clone is one. This chain joins TRBV27 and TRBJ1-4; a weak D match, TRBD1 (5 bases). The germline CDR1 and CDR2 sequences are MNHEY and SMNVEV (reference sequence). This CDR3 comprises 15 residues. With 5 bases removed from V and 8 bases from J, the gap between germline ends came to 18 bases. The chain's CDR3 is CASSPVLTDGEKLFF. CDR3 DNA: TGTGCCAGCAGTCCCGTCCTGACAGATGGGGAAAAACTGTTTTTT.

The V and J genes are TRBV6-6 and TRBJ2-1; a weak D match, TRBD1 (6 bases). V shed 5 bases and J shed 1 base, with 18 bases lying between them. Germline CDR1 is MNHNY and CDR2 is SVGAGI (reference sequence). CDR3 length: 17 amino acids. The CDR3 protein is CASSHKGTPLSYNEQFF. CDR3 bases: TGTGCCAGCAGTCACAAGGGGACACCTTTGTCCTACAATGAGCAGTTCTTC.

V and J are TRBV3-1 (or the pseudogene TRBV3-2) and TRBJ2-1; D perhaps matches TRBD2 (5 bases). Trimming stripped 1 base from V and 1 base from J, with 8 bases between. This CDR3 has 15 residues. CDR1 is LGHDT, CDR2 YNNKEL, per germline (reference sequence). The CDR3 region is CASSQGTRSYNEQFF. The CDR3 DNA reads as TGTGCCAGCAGCCAAGGGACTCGTTCCTACAATGAGCAGTTCTTC.

The rearrangement links TRBV18 to TRBJ2-7; TRBD2 is a possible D gene (5 bases). Germline loops: CDR1 KGHSH, CDR2 LQKENI. Trimming pared 3 bases from V and 0 bases from J, leaving 9 bases between. The CDR3 totals 14 residues. CDR3 nucleotides: TGTGCCAGCTCACCCGAGGGATCCTCCTACGAGCAGTACTTC. Its translation is CASSPEGSSYEQYF.

The chain uses TRBV3-1 (or the pseudogene TRBV3-2) and TRBJ2-3; 10 bases align to TRBD2. The CDR3 contains 16 residues. From germline, CDR1 is LGHDT and CDR2 YNNKEL (reference sequence). V gave up 1 base and J gave up 5 bases; unmatched junction bases: 6. For the CDR3, the DNA is TGTGCCAGCAGCCAAGTCTTAGCGGGGGGTTTAGATACGCAGTATTTT. This gives the protein CASSQVLAGGLDTQYF.

The chain recombines TRBV6-5 with TRBJ2-1; D is uncertain. This CDR3 has 15 amino acids. The V gene's germline CDR1 is MNHEY and CDR2 SVGAGI. The V end lost 10 bases, the J end lost 0 bases, and 16 bases lay between the germline ends. The CDR3 DNA is TGTGCCATCGAAGATTTCCACAGCTCCTACAATGAGCAGTTCTTC. It encodes CAIEDFHSSYNEQFF.

This chain joins TRBV10-3 and TRBJ1-5; TRBD1 might be the D (6 bases). The germline V gene has CDR1 ENHRY and CDR2 SYGVKD. V was pared by 8 bases and J by 5 bases, with 13 bases between. CDR3 length: 13 residues. The chain's CDR3 is CAISRQDDQPQHF. The CDR3 DNA sequence: TGTGCCATCTCAAGACAGGATGATCAGCCCCAGCATTTT.

The chain uses TRBV6-5 and TRBJ1-1; D unclear. This CDR3 comprises 16 residues. The germline V gene encodes CDR1 MNHEY and CDR2 SVGAGI. With 0 bases removed from V and 0 bases from J, the gap between germline ends came to 11 bases. The chain's CDR3 is CASSYSYPGLNTEAFF. The CDR3 nucleotides are TGTGCCAGCAGTTACTCGTATCCAGGATTGAACACTGAAGCTTTCTTT.

This rearrangement joins TRBV6-5 to TRBJ2-3; TRBD2 is a possible D gene (6 bases). V was cut by 6 bases and J by 4 bases, with 8 bases left in between. This CDR3 contains 12 residues. Germline CDR1 MNHEY, CDR2 SVGAGI. The CDR3 region is CASSRDSDTQYF. The CDR3, as DNA: TGTGCCAGCAGCCGGGACTCAGATACGCAGTATTTT.

This clone is a singleton in its sample. The J gene is TRBJ2-5, the V gene TRBV15; tentative D call: TRBD2 (6 bases). V was cut by 0 bases and J by 5 bases, with 10 bases left in between. This CDR3 has 14 amino acids. Germline CDR1 and CDR2: LNHNV and YYDKDF (reference sequence). The CDR3 region is CATSRDTGLETQYF. The CDR3 nucleotides read TGTGCCACCAGCAGAGATACGGGACTCGAGACCCAGTACTTC.

The chain joins TRBV28 to TRBJ1-5; no firm D call. V dropped 5 bases and J dropped 4 bases, with 24 bases sitting between them. The germline CDR1 and CDR2 sequences are MDHEN and SYDVKM. CDR3 length equals 18 residues. CDR3 region: CASSTNLARFAGNQPQHF. Here the CDR3 DNA reads TGTGCCAGCAGTACCAACCTTGCGAGGTTTGCTGGAAATCAGCCCCAGCATTTT.

The table lists this clone with a count of one. The genes are TRBV6-6 and TRBJ1-4, with D maybe TRBD1 (6 bases). This CDR3 region has 16 residues. Germline V gene data show CDR1 as MNHNY and CDR2 as SVGAGI (reference sequence). Trimming removed 6 bases at V and 4 bases at J, with 18 bases between. The CDR3 DNA follows: TGTGCCAGCAGGACCCCAGGGGCGGGTTTTAATGAAAAACTGTTTTTT. Encoded protein: CASRTPGAGFNEKLFF.

This clone was detected only once. V and J are TRBV4-3 and TRBJ1-6; 12 nucleotides agree with TRBD1. Germline assignment: CDR1 LGHNA and CDR2 YSLEER. After removal of 3 bases from V and 8 bases from J, the junction contained 2 bases not matched to a gene. The CDR3 runs to 15 residues. CDR3 DNA sequence: TGCGCCAGCAGCCAGGGGACAGGGGGCGATTCACCCCTCCACTTT. It codes for CASSQGTGGDSPLHF.

The rearrangement joins TRBV27 to TRBJ2-5; D may be TRBD2 (5 bases). Germline CDR1 is MNHEY and CDR2 is SMNVEV (reference sequence). This CDR3 spans 16 amino acids. Trimming pared 4 bases from V and 5 bases from J, leaving 20 bases between. CDR3 coding DNA: TGTGCCAGCAGTTCATTCAGCGGCACTTTAGGGGAGACCCAGTACTTC. It codes for CASSSFSGTLGETQYF.

The chain carries TRBV2 and TRBJ2-1; TRBD1 matches at 8 bases. The CDR3 sequence is 15 residues long. Germline CDR1 and CDR2: SNHLY and FYNNEI. Trimming removed 7 bases from V and 8 bases from J; junction bases left unmatched: 13. CDR3 DNA sequence: TGTGCCAGCAATGGAGTTACCGACAGGGGCCATGAGCAGTTCTTC. This encodes CASNGVTDRGHEQFF.

The chain recombines TRBV7-9 with TRBJ2-7; D might be TRBD1 (5 bases). There are 15 residues in the CDR3. Germline assignment: CDR1 SEHNR and CDR2 FQNEAQ (reference sequence). Trimming took 2 bases from V and 0 from J, leaving 11 bases between them. CDR3: CASSLSRQSSYEQYF. For the CDR3, the DNA is TGTGCCAGCAGCTTAAGCAGACAGAGCTCCTACGAGCAGTACTTC.

V gene TRBV27 combines with J gene TRBJ2-5, with D uncertain. CDR1 is MNHEY, CDR2 SMNVEV, per germline (reference sequence). Trimming took off 6 bases at V and 3 bases at J, with 11 bases between the two ends. This CDR3 has 13 amino acids. CDR3 bases: TGTGCCAGCAGGGCTTCCGCAAAAGAGACCCAGTACTTC. Translated: CASRASAKETQYF.

The chain carries TRBV7-9 and TRBJ2-1; the D is unclear. Per the germline V gene, CDR1 is SEHNR and CDR2 is FQNEAQ (reference sequence). The ends were cut back, 4 bases at V and 1 base at J, with 5 bases in the middle. The CDR3 totals 13 residues. CDR3 region: CASSSQSYNEQFF. In DNA form, the CDR3 reads TGTGCCAGCAGCTCCCAATCCTACAATGAGCAGTTCTTC.

This clone was observed a handful of times. The rearrangement uses TRBV10-1 and TRBJ2-7; TRBD1 matches 8 bases. The germline V gene has CDR1 WNHNN and CDR2 SYGVQD (reference sequence). J lost 3 bases, V lost 2 bases, and 0 bases had no gene match. The CDR3 length is 13 residues. The CDR3 DNA reads as TGCGCCAGCAGTGAGGGACAGGGCTACGAGCAGTACTTC. Amino acids: CASSEGQGYEQYF.

The rearrangement links TRBV2 to TRBJ2-3; no clear D gene. V lost 6 bases to trimming and J lost 1 base, with 17 bases between them. Germline assignment: CDR1 SNHLY and CDR2 FYNNEI. CDR3 length: 16 residues. CDR3 DNA sequence: TGTGCCAGCAGCCGACTTACGGCTACTCGCACAGATACGCAGTATTTT. Translation gives CASSRLTATRTDTQYF.